The 26 T cell receptor beta chains below all came from one sample that was sequenced in a study of T cells in Graves' hyperthyroidism and ophthalmopathy. What was amplified from RNA transcripts were TCR beta CDR3 regions. With the HTBI primer set, the TCR CDR3 went through a first round of RT-PCR. TCRdb redid the calling of the multiplex PCR reads with MiXCR, one entry per CDR3 protein. The sample has about 290,000 distinct CDR3 sequences; roughly 15% are singletons. Sequenced: blood. Every receptor here comes from a woman in her 50s with Graves' hyperthyroidism that later progressed to Graves' ophthalmopathy.

This clonotype was counted many times. This sequence joins TRBV7-8 and TRBJ2-3; 9 nucleotides line up with TRBD2. Per the germline V gene, CDR1 is SGHVS and CDR2 is FQNEAQ. The CDR3 runs 16 residues. Losses at the gene ends were 4 bases for V and 4 bases for J; bases not matched to a gene: 9. DNA for the CDR3: TGTGCCAGCAGCTCGTTAGCGGGAGTTTGGGCAGATACGCAGTATTTT. The encoded protein is CASSSLAGVWADTQYF.

At least ten counts were recorded for this clonotype. The CDR3 sequence is CASSRIETGELFF. Here the CDR3 DNA reads TGTGCCAGCAGCCGGATTGAAACCGGGGAGCTGTTTTTT. V and J are TRBV3-1 and TRBJ2-2; no definite D call. Per the germline V gene, CDR1 is LGHDT and CDR2 is YNNKEL (reference sequence). This CDR3 comprises 13 residues. Trimming took 4 bases from V and 5 from J, leaving 8 bases between them.

Many counts were recorded for this clonotype. J is TRBJ2-2 and V is TRBV7-6; 10 positions agree with TRBD2. The V gene end was trimmed by 5 bases and the J gene end by 4 bases; junction bases not matched to a gene: 10. The CDR3 has 17 amino acids. The germline V gene encodes CDR1 SGHVS and CDR2 FNYEAQ. Written as DNA, the CDR3 is TGTGCCAGCAGCGTCACCTCTAGCGGGAGAGGCACCGGGGAGCTGTTTTTT. Its translation: CASSVTSSGRGTGELFF.

This clonotype was observed a few times. The gene calls are TRBV2 and TRBJ2-5, with a tentative D call TRBD2 (6 bases). V was shortened by 3 bases and J by 1 base, with 9 bases between the two germline ends. Germline CDR1 reads SNHLY; CDR2 reads FYNNEI. The CDR3 has 14 residues. The CDR3 sequence: CASSEQGGQETQYF. CDR3 in DNA: TGTGCCAGCAGTGAGCAGGGAGGCCAAGAGACCCAGTACTTC.

Ten or more counts support this clonotype. This chain joins TRBV12-3 or TRBV12-4 and TRBJ1-1; D gene ambiguous. The CDR3 runs 12 residues. V was pared by 5 bases and J by 4 bases, with 8 bases between. CDR3 sequence reads: CASSIPGTEAFF. CDR3 nucleotide sequence: TGTGCCAGCAGTATTCCGGGCACTGAAGCTTTCTTT.

This clonotype appeared many times. This chain joins TRBV18 and TRBJ1-2; 7 bases map to TRBD1. The CDR3 runs 13 residues. Germline trimming cut 6 bases from V and 7 bases from J; bases unmatched to any gene: 8. CDR1 KGHSH and CDR2 LQKENI come from the germline V gene. CDR3 nucleotide sequence: TGTGCCAGCTCGCCTACAGGGGACGGTGGCTACACCTTC. Protein product: CASSPTGDGGYTF.

This clonotype was recorded many times. The chain is built from TRBV6-2 or TRBV6-3 and TRBJ1-1, with a weak D call TRBD1 (5 bases). CDR1 and CDR2 (germline): MNHEY, SVGEGT. V lost 7 bases and J 6 bases, leaving 18 bases between the germline ends. This CDR3 region has 14 residues. The CDR3 protein is CASTGPMLAAEAFF. CDR3 sequence (DNA): TGTGCCAGCACGGGGCCTATGTTGGCGGCTGAAGCTTTCTTT.

A remark on this clonotype: A much more abundant neighbour one base away suggests this may be a read error. This CDR3 reads CAGGTGPGQPQHF. CDR3 bases: TGTGCCGGGGGGACAGGGCCAGGTCAGCCCCAGCATTTT. This chain uses TRBV30 with TRBJ1-5, with 9 nucleotides matching TRBD1. V dropped 8 bases and J dropped 6; count of bases not matched to a gene: 8. The V gene's germline CDR1 is GTSNPN and CDR2 SVGIG (reference sequence). The CDR3 is made up of 13 amino acids.

This clonotype was observed at least ten times. The chain employs TRBV30 and TRBJ2-5; 15 bases agree with TRBD2. CDR1 is GTSNPN, CDR2 SVGIG, per germline (reference sequence). The CDR3 has 15 residues. V was clipped by 3 bases and J by 9 bases; unmatched bases: 8. The CDR3 sequence: CAWSRLRTSGRAQYF. The CDR3, as DNA: TGTGCCTGGAGCCGCCTTCGGACTAGCGGGAGGGCCCAGTACTTC.

With regard to this clonotype: This may be a read error, as it is one base from a much larger clone. The chain employs TRBV7-8 and TRBJ2-2; 10 positions agree with TRBD2. CDR3 length: 14 amino acids. Germline CDR1 is SGHVS and CDR2 is FQNEAQ. CDR3 residues: CACSLVAGGGELFF. Here the CDR3 DNA reads TGTGCCTGCAGCTTAGTAGCGGGAGGCGGGGAGCTGTTTTTT.

The chain carries TRBV4-2 and TRBJ2-3; D unresolved. V dropped 1 base and J dropped 2 bases, with 10 bases sitting between them. The CDR3 consists of 15 residues. CDR1 and CDR2 from the germline V gene are LGHNA and YNFKEQ. CDR3 loop: CASSQADTATDTQYF. The CDR3 DNA is TGTGCCAGCAGCCAAGCAGATACTGCCACAGATACGCAGTATTTT.

This clonotype showed up just a few times. The V and J genes are TRBV9 and TRBJ2-7; 7 bases align to TRBD1. V trimming: 6 bases; J trimming: 0 bases; junction bases outside the gene matches: 6. Germline V gene lookup returns CDR1 SGDLS and CDR2 YYNGEE. The CDR3 length is 14 residues. The CDR3 here is CASNARQGSYEQYF. The DNA of the CDR3 is TGTGCCAGCAACGCTCGACAGGGCTCCTACGAGCAGTACTTC.

Only a few counts were recorded for this clonotype. This chain uses TRBV3-1 with TRBJ1-5; tentative D call: TRBD1 (6 bases). There are 14 residues in the CDR3. The V end was cut by 2 bases, the J end by 7 bases, with 12 bases between. Per the germline V gene, CDR1 is LGHDT and CDR2 is YNNKEL (reference sequence). CDR3: CASSQTPGVQPQHF. The CDR3 nucleotides read TGTGCCAGCAGCCAAACCCCAGGGGTACAGCCCCAGCATTTT.

J is TRBJ2-3 and V is TRBV5-1; 7 bases match TRBD1. Germline CDR1 and CDR2: SGHRS and YFSETQ. The CDR3 spans 14 residues. Trimming removed 4 bases from V and 10 bases from J; junction bases left unmatched: 12. The CDR3 DNA sequence: TGCGCCAGCAGCCCCGGGACAGCCCCGAGACCGCAGTATTTT. It yields the protein CASSPGTAPRPQYF. The whole variable domain, remainder taken from reference TRBV5-1 and TRBJ2-3, is KAGVTQTPRYLIKTRGQQVTLSCSPISGHRSVSWYQQTPGQGLQFLFEYFSETQRNKGNFPGRFSGRQFSNSRSEMNVSTLELGDSALYLCASSPGTAPRPQYFGPGTRLTVL.

This clonotype showed up just a few times. This chain links TRBV12-5 with TRBJ1-6; D is undetermined. Trimming stripped 1 base from V and 8 bases from J, with 3 bases between. CDR1 and CDR2 (germline): LGHNT, FRNRAP. The CDR3 covers 12 residues. CDR3 protein: CASGLDDSPLHF. CDR3 bases: TGTGCTAGTGGTTTGGACGATTCACCCCTCCACTTT.

This clonotype appeared a few times. A read error is possible here, since a much larger clone lies one base away. The J gene is TRBJ1-2, the V gene TRBV3-1; maybe TRBD1 (6 bases). V was trimmed by 6 bases and J by 4 bases, leaving 15 bases between them. Germline CDR1 and CDR2: LGHDT and YNNKEL (reference sequence). The CDR3 contains 14 residues. The CDR3, as DNA: TGTGCCAGCAGGAAGGGCGGCAGGGGCTATGGCTACACCTTC. It is translated as CASRKGGRGYGYTF. Variable domain in full (rest from reference TRBV3-1 and TRBJ1-2): DTAVSQTPKYLVTQMGNDKSIKCEQNLGHDTMYWYKQDSKKFLKIMFSYNNKELIINETVPNRFSPKSPDKAHLNLHINSLELGDSAVYFCASRKGGRGYGYTFGSGTRLTVV.

This clonotype has at least ten counts. V usage is TRBV11-2 and J usage is TRBJ2-7; maybe TRBD2 (6 bases). Trimming left V 5 bases short and J 3 bases short, with 23 bases between. This CDR3 is built from 17 residues. In germline, CDR1 is SGHAT, CDR2 FQNNGV. The CDR3 bases are TGTGCCAGCAGCCCAGGGCGCGGGAAACGACCCGGCTACGAGCAGTACTTC. Translation: CASSPGRGKRPGYEQYF.

In this sample, this clonotype turned up many times. The chain combines TRBV11-2 with TRBJ1-4; 9 nucleotides align to TRBD1. V lost 4 bases and J lost 9; bases outside the gene matches: 3. The CDR3 covers 13 residues. Germline CDR1 is SGHAT and CDR2 is FQNNGV. The CDR3 DNA reads as TGTGCCAGCAGCTCCGGGACAGGGAAAAAACTGTTTTTT. This encodes CASSSGTGKKLFF. Variable domain in full (rest from reference TRBV11-2 and TRBJ1-4): EAGVAQSPRYKIIEKRQSVAFWCNPISGHATLYWYQQILGQGPKLLIQFQNNGVVDDSQLPKDRFSAERLKGVDSTLKIQPAKLEDSAVYLCASSSGTGKKLFFGSGTQLSVL.

The sample holds many counts of this clonotype. This chain links TRBV5-6 with TRBJ1-1; D uncertain. The CDR3 totals 13 residues. Germline values: CDR1 SGHDT, CDR2 YYEEEE. The V gene lost 4 bases and the J gene lost 5 bases, with 12 bases spanning the gap. CDR3 amino acids: CASSLWIGTEAFF. Here the CDR3 DNA reads TGTGCCAGCAGCCTCTGGATTGGGACTGAAGCTTTCTTT.

This clonotype came up a few times. The chain is built from TRBV20-1 and TRBJ2-5, with 9 bases fitting TRBD2. CDR3 length equals 15 residues. Germline trimming cut 0 bases from V and 2 bases from J; bases unmatched to any gene: 4. Germline V CDR1 and CDR2: DFQATT, SNEGSKA (reference sequence). CDR3 DNA: TGCAGTGCTAGAGATTGGGCGGGGGGGCAAGAGACCCAGTACTTC. Protein sequence: CSARDWAGGQETQYF.

There are many counts of this clonotype. The rearrangement links TRBV20-1 to TRBJ1-1; D not resolved. The CDR3 extends over 10 amino acids. The germline gives CDR1 DFQATT, CDR2 SNEGSKA (reference sequence). V lost 2 bases to trimming and J lost 4 bases, with 2 bases between them. The DNA for the CDR3 is TGCAGTGCTAGAAGCACTGAAGCTTTCTTT. The encoded protein is CSARSTEAFF.

This clonotype was counted ten times or more. The chain has TRBV28 and TRBJ2-7; 7 nucleotides agree with TRBD1. V lost 5 bases and J lost 3; bases outside the gene matches: 16. This CDR3 has 17 amino acids. Germline V gene lookup returns CDR1 MDHEN and CDR2 SYDVKM. CDR3 region: CASSKAYGTARFYEQYF. Written as DNA, the CDR3 is TGTGCCAGCAGTAAGGCTTACGGGACAGCCCGTTTCTACGAGCAGTACTTC. The full variable domain, its missing parts supplied by reference TRBV28 and TRBJ2-7, is DVKVTQSSRYLVKRTGEKVFLECVQDMDHENMFWYRQDPGLGLRLIYFSYDVKMKEKGDIPEGYSVSREKKERFSLILESASTNQTSMYLCASSKAYGTARFYEQYFGPGTRLTVT.

This clonotype has a count of ten or more. The gene calls are TRBV20-1 and TRBJ2-7, with TRBD1 matching over 12 bases. CDR1 and CDR2 from the germline V gene are DFQATT and SNEGSKA (reference sequence). There are 14 residues in the CDR3. J gave up 4 bases and V 3 bases, and 4 bases lay outside the gene matches. CDR3 amino acids: CSARGTGGEYEQYF. The DNA of the CDR3 is TGCAGTGCTAGGGGGACAGGGGGCGAGTACGAGCAGTACTTC.

In the case of this clonotype: This clone may be a read error of a much larger clone one base away. This chain connects TRBV12-3 or TRBV12-4 to TRBJ2-1; a weak D match, TRBD2 (5 bases). The V end lost 2 bases, the J end lost 5 bases, and 16 bases lay between the germline ends. The CDR3 totals 16 residues. CDR3 sequence (DNA): TGTGCCAGCAGTTTAATCGCGAGAGGGCCCCACAATGAGCAGTTCTTC. Translating it yields CASSLIARGPHNEQFF.

This clonotype was seen many times. V usage is TRBV28 and J usage is TRBJ2-2, with a tentative D call TRBD2 (5 bases). The CDR3 contains 14 residues. Trimming shortened V by 5 bases and J by 8 bases, and 15 bases separated the two germline ends. Looked up from germline, CDR1 is MDHEN and CDR2 is SYDVKM. The CDR3 DNA reads as TGTGCCAGCAGTCGATATATTGAGGGTGGGGAGCTGTTTTTT. Its protein is CASSRYIEGGELFF.

This clonotype appeared many times. The chain joins TRBV5-1 to TRBJ1-4; D may be TRBD1 (6 bases). V lost 2 bases, J lost 8 bases, and 13 bases lay in between. The CDR3 is 14 residues long. Germline V gene lookup returns CDR1 SGHRS and CDR2 YFSETQ. The chain's CDR3 is CASSFVQGREKLFF. For the CDR3, the DNA is TGCGCCAGCAGCTTTGTACAGGGACGAGAAAAACTGTTTTTT.